The next 18 T cell receptor beta chains were all read from a single sample in a study of blood T cells in healthy people across ages. The authors ran a second PCR of about 6 to 11 cycles using a sample-barcoded 5' primer and a J-beta primer mix. Using its own MiXCR run on the 5' RACE reads, TCRdb lists one record per CDR3 protein. Of about 970,000 distinct CDR3 sequences listed, roughly half are singletons. The sequencing sample was made of blood. Source of these receptors: a woman in her fifties or sixties in good health.

In nucleotides, the CDR3 is TGTGCCAGCAGTTTTATTGGGGGGGAATACGAGCAGTACTTC. This gives the protein CASSFIGGEYEQYF. This sequence joins TRBV12-3 or TRBV12-4 and TRBJ2-7; 7 positions match TRBD2. CDR3 size: 14 residues. V was pared by 3 bases and J by 4 bases, with 6 bases of the junction left unmatched.

The chain uses TRBV12-3 or TRBV12-4 and TRBJ2-1, with TRBD2 as a possible D gene (6 bases). V lost 6 bases to trimming and J lost 4 bases, with 22 bases between them. This CDR3 comprises 17 residues. CDR3 amino acids: CASRQVSGTGTYNEQFF. Written as DNA, the CDR3 is TGTGCCAGCAGGCAAGTCTCCGGGACTGGGACTTACAATGAGCAGTTCTTC.

The chain uses TRBV24-1 and TRBJ2-1; TRBD2 matches at 8 bases. This CDR3 comprises 12 residues. CDR1 KGHDR and CDR2 SFDVKD come from the germline V gene. V dropped 9 bases and J dropped 8; count of bases not matched to a gene: 5. For the CDR3, the DNA is TGTGCCACCGGGCGGGAGGTACATGAGCAGTTCTTC. Its protein is CATGREVHEQFF.

This clonotype was recorded only once. The rearrangement joins TRBV10-3 to TRBJ1-2; D gene ambiguous. Germline assignment: CDR1 ENHRY and CDR2 SYGVKD. Trimming pared 2 bases from V and 8 bases from J, leaving 12 bases between. There are 13 residues in the CDR3. The CDR3 sequence: CAISEADLGGYTF. The CDR3 DNA reads as TGTGCCATCAGTGAGGCCGACCTGGGGGGCTACACCTTC.

CDR3 sequence: CSARDPRTGVVGDSNQPQHF. The CDR3 bases are TGCAGTGCTAGAGATCCCCGTACAGGTGTCGTAGGGGATAGCAATCAGCCCCAGCATTTT. The V call is TRBV20-1, the J call TRBJ1-5; weak D call: TRBD1 (5 bases). The CDR3 is 20 residues long. CDR1 DFQATT and CDR2 SNEGSKA come from the germline V gene (reference sequence). The V and J ends lost 0 bases and 0 bases respectively, with 24 bases between them.

This clonotype showed up just a few times. V is TRBV5-1 and J is TRBJ2-1; D is ambiguous. Germline CDR1 is SGHRS and CDR2 is YFSETQ. The CDR3 runs to 11 residues. V dropped 6 bases and J dropped 7 bases, with 8 bases sitting between them. The CDR3 DNA reads as TGCGCCAGCATGGGAACAAATGAGCAGTTCTTC. Translated: CASMGTNEQFF. The whole variable domain, filled in from reference TRBV5-1 and TRBJ2-1, reads KAGVTQTPRYLIKTRGQQVTLSCSPISGHRSVSWYQQTPGQGLQFLFEYFSETQRNKGNFPGRFSGRQFSNSRSEMNVSTLELGDSALYLCASMGTNEQFFGPGTRLTVL.

V usage is TRBV12-3 or TRBV12-4 and J usage is TRBJ2-7; no clear D. The CDR3 sequence is 14 residues long. V shed 4 bases and J shed 3 bases, with 13 bases lying between them. The CDR3 region has the DNA TGTGCCAGCAGTTACTCGGCCGATATCTACGAGCAGTACTTC. It specifies CASSYSADIYEQYF.

V usage is TRBV4-1 and J usage is TRBJ1-2; D remains unclear. The V gene lost 0 bases and the J gene lost 4 bases, with 9 bases spanning the gap. This CDR3 has 14 residues. Per the germline V gene, CDR1 is MGHRA and CDR2 is YSYEKL. Here the CDR3 reads CASSQDSILYGYTF. The CDR3 DNA is TGCGCCAGCAGCCAAGACAGTATCCTCTATGGCTACACCTTC.

The rearrangement links TRBV4-1 to TRBJ2-7; 8 bases match TRBD2. CDR3 length: 15 amino acids. The ends lost 2 bases at V and 4 bases at J; junction bases unmatched: 7. Germline V gives CDR1 MGHRA, CDR2 YSYEKL. CDR3 sequence (DNA): TGCGCCAGCAGCCAACCGATTAGCGGGAATTACGAGCAGTACTTC. Translation gives CASSQPISGNYEQYF.

The chain links TRBV20-1 to TRBJ2-1; 9 positions match TRBD1. The CDR3 is made up of 16 amino acids. Trimming removed 2 bases from V and 10 bases from J; junction bases left unmatched: 15. Germline loops: CDR1 DFQATT, CDR2 SNEGSKA (reference sequence). The CDR3 nucleotides are TGCAGTGCTAGAAATGAGGCTCGACAGGGGGTCGGCGAGCAGTTCTTC. Translating it yields CSARNEARQGVGEQFF.

This sequence joins TRBV20-1 and TRBJ2-4; D perhaps matches TRBD1 (6 bases). The ends were cut back, 8 bases at V and 9 bases at J, with 23 bases in the middle. The germline V gene has CDR1 DFQATT and CDR2 SNEGSKA (reference sequence). This CDR3 has 14 residues. This chain's CDR3 is CSTVLSGQSGIQYF. The CDR3, as DNA: TGCAGTACAGTTCTTTCGGGACAATCGGGCATTCAGTACTTC.

This chain uses TRBV20-1 with TRBJ2-3; D is possibly TRBD1 (6 bases). V lost 0 bases and J lost 5, with 12 bases in between. The CDR3 contains 14 residues. Germline CDR1 and CDR2: DFQATT and SNEGSKA (reference sequence). The CDR3 sequence is CSARDLRGGDTQYF. The CDR3 DNA reads TGCAGTGCTAGAGATCTTAGAGGGGGAGATACGCAGTATTTT.

The chain uses TRBV12-3 or TRBV12-4 and TRBJ2-1, with 14 bases matching TRBD2. Trimming took 5 bases from V and 5 from J; bases not matched to a gene: 8. The CDR3 has 17 amino acids. CDR3 residues: CASSRWATSGRDNEQFF. The CDR3 region has the DNA TGTGCCAGCAGTAGGTGGGCGACTAGCGGGAGGGACAATGAGCAGTTCTTC.

The V gene is TRBV29-1, the J gene TRBJ2-7; 7 bases are shared with TRBD1. The CDR3 spans 13 residues. Germline CDR1 and CDR2: SQVTM and ANQGSEA. After removal of 6 bases from V and 3 bases from J, the junction contained 8 bases not matched to a gene. CDR3 nucleotide sequence: TGCAGCGTCTCCGGGACAGACCTCTACGAGCAGTACTTC. Translating gives CSVSGTDLYEQYF.

The CDR3 nucleotides read TGTGCCAGCAGCCTCGGACGGACCTTTATTAACACTGAAGCTTTCTTT. Translated: CASSLGRTFINTEAFF. This rearrangement joins TRBV6-6 to TRBJ1-1; D gene uncertain. Germline V gene lookup returns CDR1 MNHNY and CDR2 SVGAGI (reference sequence). The V and J ends lost 6 bases and 2 bases respectively, with 19 bases between them. This CDR3 region has 16 residues.

V is TRBV5-6 and J is TRBJ2-4, with 7 nucleotides matching TRBD1. The J call may be wrong; the DNA end is better matched by TRBJ2-7. This CDR3 has 16 residues. CDR1 SGHDT and CDR2 YYEEEE come from the germline V gene. The CDR3 spells CASSFGDSSTNHEQYF. CDR3 bases: TGTGCCAGCAGCTTTGGGGACAGCTCGACTAATCACGAGCAGTACTTC.

This clonotype was recorded at least ten times. The V call is TRBV5-1, the J call TRBJ1-4; perhaps TRBD1 as D (6 bases). V was trimmed by 1 base and J by 6 bases, leaving 10 bases between them. CDR1 SGHRS and CDR2 YFSETQ come from the germline V gene. This CDR3 is built from 14 residues. The CDR3 sequence: CASSLWGADEKLFF. CDR3 sequence (DNA): TGCGCCAGCAGCTTGTGGGGGGCGGATGAAAAACTGTTTTTT.

CDR3 sequence reads: CASSYSGGLGETQYF. CDR3 bases: TGTGCCAGCAGTTATTCTGGAGGGCTCGGGGAGACCCAGTACTTC. The rearrangement joins TRBV6-5 to TRBJ2-5, with D possibly TRBD2 on 6 matching bases. The CDR3 sequence is 15 residues long. V lost 3 bases to trimming and J lost 5 bases, with 16 bases between them. Germline V gene data show CDR1 as MNHEY and CDR2 as SVGAGI.